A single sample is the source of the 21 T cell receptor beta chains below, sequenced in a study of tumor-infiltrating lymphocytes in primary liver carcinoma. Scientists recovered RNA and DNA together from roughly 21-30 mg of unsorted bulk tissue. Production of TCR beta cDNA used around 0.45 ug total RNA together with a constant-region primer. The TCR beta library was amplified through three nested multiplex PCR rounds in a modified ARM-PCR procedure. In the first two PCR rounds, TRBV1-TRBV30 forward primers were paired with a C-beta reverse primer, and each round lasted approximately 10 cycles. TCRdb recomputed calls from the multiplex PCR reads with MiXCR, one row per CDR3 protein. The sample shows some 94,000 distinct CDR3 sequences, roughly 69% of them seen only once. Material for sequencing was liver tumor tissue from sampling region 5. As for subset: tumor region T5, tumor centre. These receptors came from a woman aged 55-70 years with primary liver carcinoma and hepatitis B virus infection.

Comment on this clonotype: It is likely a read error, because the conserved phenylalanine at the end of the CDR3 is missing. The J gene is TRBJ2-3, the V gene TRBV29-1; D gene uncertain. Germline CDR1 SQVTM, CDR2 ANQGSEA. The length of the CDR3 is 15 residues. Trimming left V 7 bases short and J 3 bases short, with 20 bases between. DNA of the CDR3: TGCAGCGCGTTACGATGGGCCCTTGGGACAGATACGCAGTATATA. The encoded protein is CSALRWALGTDTQYI.

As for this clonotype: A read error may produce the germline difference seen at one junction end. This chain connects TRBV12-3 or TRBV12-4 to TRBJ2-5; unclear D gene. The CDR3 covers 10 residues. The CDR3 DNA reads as TGTGCCAGCAGCCTAGAGACCCAGTGTTTC. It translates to CASSLETQCF.

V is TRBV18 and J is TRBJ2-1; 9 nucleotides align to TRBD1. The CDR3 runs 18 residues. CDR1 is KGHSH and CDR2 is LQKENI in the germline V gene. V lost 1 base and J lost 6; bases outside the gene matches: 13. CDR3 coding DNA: TGTGCCAGCTCACCACGAACAGGACAGGGGACGATCACCAATGAGCAGTTCTTC. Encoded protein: CASSPRTGQGTITNEQFF.

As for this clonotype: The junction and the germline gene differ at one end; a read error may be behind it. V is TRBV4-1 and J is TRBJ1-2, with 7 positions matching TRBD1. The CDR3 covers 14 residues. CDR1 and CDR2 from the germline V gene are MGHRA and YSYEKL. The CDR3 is CASIQAGGSYGYTF. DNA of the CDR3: TGCGCCAGCATCCAAGCAGGGGGATCCTATGGCTACACTTTC.

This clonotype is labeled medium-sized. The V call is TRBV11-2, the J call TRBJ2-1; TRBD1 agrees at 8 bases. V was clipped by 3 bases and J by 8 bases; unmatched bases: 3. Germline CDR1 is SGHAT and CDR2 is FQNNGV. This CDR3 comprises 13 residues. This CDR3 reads CASSLDRDDEQFF. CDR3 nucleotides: TGTGCCAGCAGCTTGGACAGGGACGATGAGCAGTTCTTC.

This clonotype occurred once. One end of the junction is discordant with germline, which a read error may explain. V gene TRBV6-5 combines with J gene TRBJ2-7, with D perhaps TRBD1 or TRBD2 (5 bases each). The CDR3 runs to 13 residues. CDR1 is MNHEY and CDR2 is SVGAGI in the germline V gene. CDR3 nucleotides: TGTGCCAACAGTTTCGTATGGGGGTACGAGCAGTACTTC. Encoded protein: CANSFVWGYEQYF.

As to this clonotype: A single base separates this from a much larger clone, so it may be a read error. The CDR3 DNA sequence: TGTGCCAGCAGCCAATTACGCGGGGGGGCGGGCACAGATACGCAGTATTTT. Translated: CASSQLRGGAGTDTQYF. The chain links TRBV4-2 to TRBJ2-3; TRBD2 agrees at 9 bases. V gave up 2 bases and J gave up 1 base; unmatched junction bases: 7. Germline V gene data show CDR1 as LGHNA and CDR2 as YNFKEQ. The CDR3 extends over 17 amino acids.

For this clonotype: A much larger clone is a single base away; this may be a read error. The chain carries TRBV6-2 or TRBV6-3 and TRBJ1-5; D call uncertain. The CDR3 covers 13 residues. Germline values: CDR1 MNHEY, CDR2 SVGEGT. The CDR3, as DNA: TGTGCCAGCAGCCGATCCTTACGTCAGCCCCAGCTTTTT. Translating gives CASSRSLRQPQLF.

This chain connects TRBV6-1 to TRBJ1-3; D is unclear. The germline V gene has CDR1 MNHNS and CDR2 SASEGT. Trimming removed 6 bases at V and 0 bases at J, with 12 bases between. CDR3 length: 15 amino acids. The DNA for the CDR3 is TGTGCCAGCAGGACCGGTGGGATCTCTGGAAACACCATATATTTT. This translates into CASRTGGISGNTIYF.

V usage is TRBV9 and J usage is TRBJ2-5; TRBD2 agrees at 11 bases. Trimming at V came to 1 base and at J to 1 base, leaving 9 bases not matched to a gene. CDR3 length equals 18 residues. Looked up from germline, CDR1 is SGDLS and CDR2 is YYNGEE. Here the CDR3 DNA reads TGTGCCAGCAGCGTATGGGGTCCCGGGACTAGCGGCCAAGAGACCCAGTACTTC. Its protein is CASSVWGPGTSGQETQYF.

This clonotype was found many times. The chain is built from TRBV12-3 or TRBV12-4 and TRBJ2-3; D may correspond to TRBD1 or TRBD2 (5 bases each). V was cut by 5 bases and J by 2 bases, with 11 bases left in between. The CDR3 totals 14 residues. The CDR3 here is CASSPTGHTDTQYF. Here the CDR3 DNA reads TGTGCCAGCAGTCCCACGGGGCACACAGATACGCAGTATTTT.

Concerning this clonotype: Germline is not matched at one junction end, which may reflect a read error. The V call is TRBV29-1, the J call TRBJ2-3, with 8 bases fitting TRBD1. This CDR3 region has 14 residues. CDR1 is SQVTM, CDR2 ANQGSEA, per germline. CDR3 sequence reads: CSVGDRILTDTQYF. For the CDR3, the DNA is TGTAGCGTCGGGGACAGGATCCTCACAGATACGCAGTATTTT.

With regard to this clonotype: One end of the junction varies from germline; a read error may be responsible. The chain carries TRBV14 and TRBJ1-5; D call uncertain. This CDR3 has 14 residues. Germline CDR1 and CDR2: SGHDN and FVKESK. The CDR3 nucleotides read TGTGCCAGCGGCCAAAGGAGTTTGAATCAGCCCCAGCATTTT. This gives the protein CASGQRSLNQPQHF.

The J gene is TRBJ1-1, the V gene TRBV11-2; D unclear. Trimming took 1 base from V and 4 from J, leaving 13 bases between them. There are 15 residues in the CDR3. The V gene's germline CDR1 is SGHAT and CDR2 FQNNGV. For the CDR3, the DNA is TGTGCCAGCAGCTTAGTGTCAAGTGCGAGCACTGAAGCTTTCTTT. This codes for CASSLVSSASTEAFF.

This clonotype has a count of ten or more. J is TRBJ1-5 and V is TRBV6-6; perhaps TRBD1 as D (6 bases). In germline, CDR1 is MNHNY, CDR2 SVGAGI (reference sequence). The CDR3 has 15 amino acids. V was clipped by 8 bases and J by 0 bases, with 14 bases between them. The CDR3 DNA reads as TGTGCCAGCCGGAACGGGGGGGCTAGCAATCAGCCCCAGCATTTT. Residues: CASRNGGASNQPQHF.

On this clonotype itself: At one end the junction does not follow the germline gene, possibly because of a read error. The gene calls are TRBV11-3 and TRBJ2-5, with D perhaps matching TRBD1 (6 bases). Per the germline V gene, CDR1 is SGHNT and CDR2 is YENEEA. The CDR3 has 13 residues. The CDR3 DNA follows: TGTGTCAGCACACAGGGTTCACAAGAGACCCAGTATTTC. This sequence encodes CVSTQGSQETQYF.

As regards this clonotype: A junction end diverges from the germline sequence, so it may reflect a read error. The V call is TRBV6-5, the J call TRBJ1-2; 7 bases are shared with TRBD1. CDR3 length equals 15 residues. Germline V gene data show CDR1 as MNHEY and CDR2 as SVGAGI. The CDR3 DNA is TGTGCCAGCAGTTACGATACAGGGGAGGGCTATGGCTACACCTTT. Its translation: CASSYDTGEGYGYTF.

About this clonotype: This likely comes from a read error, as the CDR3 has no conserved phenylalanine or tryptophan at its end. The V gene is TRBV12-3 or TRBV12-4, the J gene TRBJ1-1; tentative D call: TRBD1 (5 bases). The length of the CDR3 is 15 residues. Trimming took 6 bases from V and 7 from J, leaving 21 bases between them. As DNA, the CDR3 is TGTGCCAGCAGCTCGGGGGGTGGAGGCATGGGTGAAGCTTTCCTT. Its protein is CASSSGGGGMGEAFL.

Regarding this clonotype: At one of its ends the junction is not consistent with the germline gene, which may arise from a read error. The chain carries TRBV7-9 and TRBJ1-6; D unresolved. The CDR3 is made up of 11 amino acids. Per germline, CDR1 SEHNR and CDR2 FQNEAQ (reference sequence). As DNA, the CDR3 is TGTGCCAGCAGCCGTGATTCAGCCCTCCACTTT. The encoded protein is CASSRDSALHF.

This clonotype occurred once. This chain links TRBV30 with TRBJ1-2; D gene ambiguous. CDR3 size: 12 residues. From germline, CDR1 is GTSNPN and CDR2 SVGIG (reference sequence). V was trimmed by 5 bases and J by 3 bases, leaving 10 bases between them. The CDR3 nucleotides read TGTGCCTGGTCCACAACTGACTATGGCTACACCTTC. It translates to CAWSTTDYGYTF.

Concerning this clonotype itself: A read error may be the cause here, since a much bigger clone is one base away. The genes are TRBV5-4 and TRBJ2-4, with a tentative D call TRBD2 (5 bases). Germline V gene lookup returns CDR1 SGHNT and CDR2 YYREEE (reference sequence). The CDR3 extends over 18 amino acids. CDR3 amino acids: CAGSLPGNSAGAKNIQYF. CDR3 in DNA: TGTGCCGGCAGCTTACCCGGGAACTCCGCCGGGGCCAAAAACATTCAGTACTTC.